This T cell receptor beta chain stems from a study of cytomegalovirus exposure and HLA in healthy donors. Findings and caveats of the study: Later work associated roughly 17,000 TCR beta sequences with HLA alleles at 0.05 false discovery rate.

60 Vbeta and 13 Jbeta primers were used in PCR. The data were produced by immunoSEQ multiplex PCR, yet TCRdb's version contains in-frame clones alone and is incomplete. The sample lists 150,000 or so clones, about 86% occurring once. Details on this clone: Its antigen is as yet unknown.

These donors counted as nominally healthy when sampled, but unrecorded immune exposures were likely. Material: PBMCs. This receptor was identified in a young woman in good health and CMV-seronegative.

The chain's CDR3 is CASARAADTQYF. The CDR3 bases are TGTGCCAGCGCCCGAGCCGCAGATACGCAGTATTTT. The chain joins TRBV27 to TRBJ2-3, with D unresolved. The CDR3 sequence is 12 residues long. CDR1 is MNHEY and CDR2 is SMNVEV in the germline V gene (reference sequence). Trimming shortened V by 8 bases and J by 4 bases, and 10 bases separated the two germline ends.